What follows are 22 T cell receptor beta chains derived from one specimen sequenced in a study of tumor-infiltrating lymphocytes in primary liver carcinoma. Co-extraction of RNA and DNA was performed on about 19-31 mg of unsorted bulk tissue. Using a constant-region primer together with ProtoScript II reverse transcriptase, TCR beta cDNA was made from 500 ng of total RNA. TCR beta libraries came from three nested multiplex PCR rounds using slightly modified ARM-PCR. The first two PCR rounds, nine to ten cycles each, used TRBV1-TRBV30 forward primers and a C-beta reverse primer. Each CDR3 protein gets one entry after TCRdb re-called the multiplex PCR reads with MiXCR. The profile shows about 78,000 distinct CDR3 sequences, roughly two thirds of them singletons. Sequencing was done on a sample of liver tumor tissue from sampling region 4. Subset noted: tumor region T4, right-lateral pole. These receptors were obtained from a woman aged 60-75 years with primary liver carcinoma and hepatitis B virus infection.

This clonotype was seen repeatedly, ten times or more. This chain joins TRBV29-1 and TRBJ2-7; 8 bases are a match to TRBD1. CDR3 length equals 16 residues. V trimming: 0 bases; J trimming: 3 bases; junction bases outside the gene matches: 10. CDR1 and CDR2 from the germline V gene are SQVTM and ANQGSEA. This chain's CDR3 is CSVEDVKGTGLYEQYF. CDR3 in DNA: TGCAGCGTTGAAGATGTGAAAGGGACAGGACTCTACGAGCAGTACTTC.

This clonotype appeared a single time. V and J are TRBV29-1 and TRBJ2-5, with D uncertain. V gave up 1 base and J gave up 3 bases, with 9 bases separating them. Germline-derived CDR1 and CDR2 are SQVTM and ANQGSEA. The CDR3 contains 13 residues. This CDR3 is CSVEGFAKETQYF. The CDR3 bases are TGCAGCGTTGAAGGGTTCGCGAAAGAGACCCAGTACTTC. Variable domain in full (rest from reference TRBV29-1 and TRBJ2-5): SAVISQKPSRDICQRGTSLTIQCQVDSQVTMMFWYRQQPGQSLTLIATANQGSEATYESGFVIDKFPISRPNLTFSTLTVSNMSPEDSSIYLCSVEGFAKETQYFGPGTRLLVL.

The V gene is TRBV29-1, the J gene TRBJ2-3; D not certain. The V end was cut by 7 bases, the J end by 0 bases, with 11 bases between. This CDR3 has 13 amino acids. CDR1 and CDR2 (germline): SQVTM, ANQGSEA. The CDR3 bases are TGCAGCGCCGGAACCACAAGCACAGATACGCAGTATTTT. This codes for CSAGTTSTDTQYF.

In regard to this clonotype: A junction boundary mismatches the germline segment, possibly from a read error. The rearrangement joins TRBV7-8 to TRBJ2-5; no clear D. Germline lookup yields CDR1 SGHVS and CDR2 FQNEAQ. CDR3 length: 15 amino acids. CDR3 amino acids: CASSLGLADQETQYF. Here the CDR3 DNA reads TGTGCCAGCAGCTTAGGGCTCGCAGACCAAGAGACCCAGTATTTC. The full variable domain, its missing parts supplied by reference TRBV7-8 and TRBJ2-5, is GAGVSQSPRYKVAKRGQDVALRCDPISGHVSLFWYQQALGQGPEFLTYFQNEAQLDKSGLPSDRFFAERPEGSVSTLKIQRTQQEDSAVYLCASSLGLADQETQYFGPGTRLLVL.

This clonotype was detected once. One end of the junction varies from germline; a read error may be responsible. The V call is TRBV11-1, the J call TRBJ2-5, with unresolved D. Germline assignment: CDR1 SGHAT and CDR2 FQDESV (reference sequence). This CDR3 contains 15 residues. The CDR3 is CANSPIVTASATQYF. The CDR3 region has the DNA TGTGCCAACAGCCCCATTGTCACTGCAAGTGCGACCCAGTACTTC.

Notes on this clonotype: A much more abundant neighbour one base away suggests this may be a read error. The genes are TRBV25-1 and TRBJ2-2; tentative D call: TRBD2 (5 bases). Germline lookup yields CDR1 MGHDK and CDR2 SYGVNS. The CDR3 runs to 16 residues. DNA of the CDR3: TGTGCAGAAGGAGGTACCCAGATAGAAGACACCGGGGAGCTGTTTTTT. It encodes CAEGGTQIEDTGELFF. The full variable domain, with the rest looked up from reference TRBV25-1 and TRBJ2-2, is EADIYQTPRYLVIGTGKKITLECSQTMGHDKMYWYQQDPGMELHLIHYSYGVNSTEKGDLSSESTVSRIRTEHFPLTLESARPSHTSQYLCAEGGTQIEDTGELFFGEGSRLTVL.

On this clonotype itself: At one boundary the junction diverges from the germline segment, which might be a read error. This chain connects TRBV12-3 or TRBV12-4 to TRBJ2-7, with 8 nucleotides matching TRBD2. There are 20 residues in the CDR3. Written as DNA, the CDR3 is TGTGCCAGCAGTTTAGGCCCGCCCGGGACTAGAGGGAGATCTTCCTACGGGCAGTACTTC. This translates into CASSLGPPGTRGRSSYGQYF.

V usage is TRBV28 and J usage is TRBJ1-6; D is unclear. V lost 6 bases and J 6 bases, leaving 30 bases between the germline ends. Germline CDR1 MDHEN, CDR2 SYDVKM. The CDR3 extends over 20 amino acids. This chain's CDR3 is CASSPSTMGTCVLGNSPLHF. The CDR3, as DNA: TGTGCCAGCAGCCCCTCGACAATGGGAACTTGCGTCCTGGGTAATTCACCCCTCCACTTT.

Comments on this clonotype: A single base separates this from a much larger clone, so it may be a read error. The rearrangement joins TRBV7-9 to TRBJ2-5; 9 bases align to TRBD1. The germline V gene encodes CDR1 SEHNR and CDR2 FQNEAQ (reference sequence). V dropped 3 bases and J dropped 5; count of bases not matched to a gene: 13. The CDR3 runs to 17 residues. The CDR3 region is CASSFPGDRAPDETQYF. The CDR3, as DNA: TGTGCCAGCAGCTTTCCCGGGGACAGGGCACCCGATGAGACCCAGTACTTC.

Concerning this clonotype itself: The CDR3 end shows no conserved phenylalanine or tryptophan, and so a read error is likely. V gene TRBV6-8 combines with J gene TRBJ1-2; 8 bases are shared with TRBD1. V gave up 5 bases and J gave up 3 bases; unmatched junction bases: 8. The CDR3 is 15 residues long. Germline loops: CDR1 MNHGY, CDR2 SAAAGT. The CDR3 DNA reads TGTGCCAGCAGTCCCCCGGACAGGGTTTACTATGGCTACACCTTA. It translates to CASSPPDRVYYGYTL.

As for this clonotype: Germline and junction disagree at one end, which may indicate a read error. V is TRBV29-1 and J is TRBJ1-2; no clear D gene. Per germline, CDR1 SQVTM and CDR2 ANQGSEA. This CDR3 region has 12 residues. CDR3 in amino acids: CGVARAYYGYTF. For the CDR3, the DNA is TGCGGCGTTGCAAGGGCGTATTATGGCTACACCTTC.

Worth noting for this clonotype: Relative to the germline gene, one junction end is altered; a read error may explain this. The rearrangement joins TRBV29-1 to TRBJ2-3, with D possibly TRBD1 on 6 matching bases. Germline values: CDR1 SQVTM, CDR2 ANQGSEA. The CDR3 covers 13 residues. CDR3 loop: CSAGGGRTDTQYF. In DNA, the CDR3 is TGTAGCGCTGGGGGCGGTAGAACAGATACGCAGTATTTT.

Worth noting for this clonotype: One end of the junction is discordant with germline, which a read error may explain. The DNA for the CDR3 is TGCGCCCGCAGAACAGGGGAGATCACCGATACGCAGTATTTT. Translated, it gives CARRTGEITDTQYF. The chain carries TRBV5-1 and TRBJ2-3, with 7 positions matching TRBD1. The germline V gene encodes CDR1 SGHRS and CDR2 YFSETQ. This CDR3 spans 14 amino acids.

In regard to this clonotype: The junction departs from germline at one end; a sequencing error may be responsible. The chain is built from TRBV29-1 and TRBJ1-5; D remains ambiguous. This CDR3 has 13 amino acids. From germline, CDR1 is SQVTM and CDR2 ANQGSEA. The DNA of the CDR3 is TGCAGTGTTGGGTGTGCCTCCCGCCAGCCCCAGCATTTT. Translation gives CSVGCASRQPQHF.

To note about this clonotype: It is likely a read error, because the conserved phenylalanine at the end of the CDR3 is missing. CDR3 sequence reads: CASSSTSNGSRNEQFV. CDR3 DNA sequence: TGTGCCAGCAGCTCGACGAGTAACGGGAGCCGCAATGAGCAGTTCGTC. This chain joins TRBV11-1 and TRBJ2-1, with a possible D match to TRBD2 (6 bases). The CDR3 contains 16 residues. V was pared by 4 bases and J by 6 bases, with 19 bases between. Germline V gene sequence: CDR1 SGHAT, CDR2 FQDESV (reference sequence).

Concerning this clonotype itself: Sequence at one end of the junction differs from germline and may be a read error. The rearrangement joins TRBV7-9 to TRBJ1-2; a weak D match, TRBD1 (6 bases). In germline, CDR1 is SEHNR, CDR2 FQNEAQ (reference sequence). CDR3 size: 14 residues. This CDR3 reads CTSSLGWDISGYTF. The CDR3 DNA reads TGTACCAGCAGTTTAGGGTGGGACATATCTGGCTACACCTTC.

In its sample, this clonotype was seen many times. V gene TRBV6-5 combines with J gene TRBJ1-2, with D possibly matching TRBD1 (5 bases). The CDR3 covers 13 residues. Germline values: CDR1 MNHEY, CDR2 SVGAGI. V lost 2 bases, J lost 3 bases, and 7 bases lay in between. CDR3 nucleotides: TGTGCCAGCAGTTACGGGGGGGACTATGGCTACACCTTC. Translated, it gives CASSYGGDYGYTF.

This clonotype was seen at least ten times. V gene TRBV6-6 combines with J gene TRBJ2-2; D is unresolved. This CDR3 has 14 residues. Trimming removed 5 bases at V and 2 bases at J, with 9 bases between. CDR1 is MNHNY and CDR2 is SVGAGI in the germline V gene (reference sequence). CDR3 sequence reads: CASSIRQNTGELFF. The CDR3 region has the DNA TGTGCCAGCAGTATCAGACAAAACACCGGGGAGCTGTTTTTT.

On this clonotype: A single base separates this from a much larger clone, so it may be a read error. This rearrangement joins TRBV29-1 to TRBJ1-2; no firm D call. The CDR3 has 11 residues. Germline lookup yields CDR1 SQVTM and CDR2 ANQGSEA. In DNA form, the CDR3 reads TGCAGCGTTGTAGAAAACTATGACTACACCTTC. It codes for CSVVENYDYTF.

To note about this clonotype: Since a much larger clone is just one base distant, this may be a read error. The V call is TRBV30, the J call TRBJ2-4; D is unclear. The CDR3 is 13 residues long. Germline-derived CDR1 and CDR2 are GTSNPN and SVGIG (reference sequence). CDR3 loop: CARRARAKNIQYF. Written as DNA, the CDR3 is TGTGCCCGGAGAGCGAGGGCCAAAAACATTCAGTACTTC.

This clonotype was observed many times. The rearrangement links TRBV28 to TRBJ2-7; 7 nucleotides align to TRBD1. J was trimmed by 2 bases and V by 4 bases; bases with no gene match: 8. The V gene's germline CDR1 is MDHEN and CDR2 SYDVKM. This CDR3 spans 15 amino acids. The CDR3 protein is CASSSTGALTYEQYF. In DNA form, the CDR3 reads TGTGCCAGCAGTTCCACAGGGGCCCTAACCTACGAGCAGTACTTC.

The chain joins TRBV28 to TRBJ2-7, with D possibly TRBD1 on 5 matching bases. The CDR3 contains 13 residues. Trimming shortened V by 6 bases and J by 2 bases, and 11 bases separated the two germline ends. CDR1 and CDR2 (germline): MDHEN, SYDVKM. CDR3 nucleotides: TGTGCCAGCAGCAGGGTTCCTCCCTACGAGCAGTACTTC. It translates to CASSRVPPYEQYF.